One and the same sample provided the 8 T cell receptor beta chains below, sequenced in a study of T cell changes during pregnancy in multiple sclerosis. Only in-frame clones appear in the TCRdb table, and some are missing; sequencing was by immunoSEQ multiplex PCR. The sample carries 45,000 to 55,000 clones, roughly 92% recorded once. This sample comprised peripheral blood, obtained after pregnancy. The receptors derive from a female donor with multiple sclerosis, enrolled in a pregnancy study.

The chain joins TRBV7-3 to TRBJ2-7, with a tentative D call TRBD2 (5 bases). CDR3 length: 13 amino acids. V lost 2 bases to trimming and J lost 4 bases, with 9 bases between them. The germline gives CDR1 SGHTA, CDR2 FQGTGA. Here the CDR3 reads CASSLGERYEQYF. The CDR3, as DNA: TGTGCCAGCAGCTTAGGGGAGAGGTACGAGCAGTACTTC. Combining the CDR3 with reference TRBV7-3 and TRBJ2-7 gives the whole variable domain GAGVSQTPSNKVTEKGKYVELRCDPISGHTALYWYRQSLGQGPEFLIYFQGTGAADDSGLPNDRFFAVRPEGSVSTLKIQRTERGDSAVYLCASSLGERYEQYFGPGTRLTVT.

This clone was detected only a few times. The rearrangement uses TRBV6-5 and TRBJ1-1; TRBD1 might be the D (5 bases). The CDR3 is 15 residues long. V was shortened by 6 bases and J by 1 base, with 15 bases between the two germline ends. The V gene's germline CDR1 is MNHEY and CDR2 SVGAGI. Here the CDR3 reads CASRFRGLTNTEAFF. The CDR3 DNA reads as TGTGCCAGCAGGTTTAGGGGCCTAACGAACACTGAAGCTTTCTTT.

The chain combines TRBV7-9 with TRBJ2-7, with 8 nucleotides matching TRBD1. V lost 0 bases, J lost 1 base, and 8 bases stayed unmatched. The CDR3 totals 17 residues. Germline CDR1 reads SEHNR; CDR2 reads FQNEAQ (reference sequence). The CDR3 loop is CASSLALTGTGSYEQYF. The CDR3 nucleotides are TGTGCCAGCAGCTTAGCCCTTACCGGGACAGGATCCTACGAGCAGTACTTC. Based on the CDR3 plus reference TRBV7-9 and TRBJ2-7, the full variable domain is DTGVSQNPRHKITKRGQNVTFRCDPISEHNRLYWYRQTLGQGPEFLTYFQNEAQLEKSRLLSDRFSAERPKGSFSTLEIQRTEQGDSAMYLCASSLALTGTGSYEQYFGPGTRLTVT.

CDR3: CASSLAGLTGTTDTQYF. DNA of the CDR3: TGTGCCAGCAGCTTAGCGGGGTTGACAGGGACCACAGATACGCAGTATTTT. The chain uses TRBV7-9 and TRBJ2-3; 7 nucleotides line up with TRBD1. The length of the CDR3 is 17 residues. From germline, CDR1 is SEHNR and CDR2 FQNEAQ (reference sequence). The V segment lost 0 bases and the J segment 2 bases; nucleotides outside the gene matches: 8.

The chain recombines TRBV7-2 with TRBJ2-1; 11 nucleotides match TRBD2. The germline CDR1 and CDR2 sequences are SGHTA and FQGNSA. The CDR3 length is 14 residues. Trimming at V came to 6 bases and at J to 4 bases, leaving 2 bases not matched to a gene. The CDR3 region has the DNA TGTGCCAGCAGTCGGACTAGCGGGTACAATGAGCAGTTCTTC. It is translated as CASSRTSGYNEQFF. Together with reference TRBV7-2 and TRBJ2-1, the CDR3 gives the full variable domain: GAGVSQSPSNKVTEKGKDVELRCDPISGHTALYWYRQSLGQGLEFLIYFQGNSAPDKSGLPSDRFSAERTGGSVSTLTIQRTQQEDSAVYLCASSRTSGYNEQFFGPGTRLTVL.

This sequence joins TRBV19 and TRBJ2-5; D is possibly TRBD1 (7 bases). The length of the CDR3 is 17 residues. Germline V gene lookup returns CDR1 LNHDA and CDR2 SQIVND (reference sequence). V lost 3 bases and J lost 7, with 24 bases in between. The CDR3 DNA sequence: TGTGCCAGTAGTATGGGGGGACAGCGCGGCTTGTCGGGGACCCAGTACTTC. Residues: CASSMGGQRGLSGTQYF. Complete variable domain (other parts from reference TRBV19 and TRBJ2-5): DGGITQSPKYLFRKEGQNVTLSCEQNLNHDAMYWYRQDPGQGLRLIYYSQIVNDFQKGDIAEGYSVSREKKESFPLTVTSAQKNPTAFYLCASSMGGQRGLSGTQYFGPGTRLLVL.

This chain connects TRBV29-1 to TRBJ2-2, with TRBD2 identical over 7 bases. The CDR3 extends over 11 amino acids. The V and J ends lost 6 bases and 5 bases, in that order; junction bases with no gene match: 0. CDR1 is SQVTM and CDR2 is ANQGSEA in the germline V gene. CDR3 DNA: TGCAGCGTGGGGGGGACCGGGGAGCTGTTTTTT. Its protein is CSVGGTGELFF.

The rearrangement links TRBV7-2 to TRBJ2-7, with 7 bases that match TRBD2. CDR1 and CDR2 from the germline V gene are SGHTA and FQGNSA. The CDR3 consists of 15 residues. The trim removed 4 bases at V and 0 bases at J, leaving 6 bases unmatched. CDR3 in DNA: TGTGCCAGCAGCTCTCAAGCGGGGATCTCCTACGAGCAGTACTTC. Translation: CASSSQAGISYEQYF.